This entry is about one T cell receptor beta chain. Its target is unknown. Through a sample-barcoded 5' primer and a J-beta primer mix, a second PCR was run for roughly 7 to 12 cycles. TCRdb re-called the 5' RACE reads through MiXCR, storing one row per CDR3 protein. The sample lists 800,000 to 950,000 distinct CDR3 sequences, approximately 32% occurring once. The data derive from a study of blood T cells in healthy people across ages. Study results and limitations: Age brought a roughly linear fall in TCR beta diversity measured per million T cells.

Losses at the gene ends were 1 base for V and 2 bases for J; bases not matched to a gene: 3. The CDR3 spans 16 residues. CDR1 and CDR2 from the germline V gene are LGHNA and YSLEER. The same specimen was also included in a second study, on T cells of mothers and their children. That report adds: Second-PCR primer M1S introduced sample barcodes and 2-4 random nucleotides. Related mother and child pairs showed slightly greater overlap (not significant) than unrelated pairs did.

This clonotype originated in a woman aged 40 to 55 in good health. This chain connects TRBV4-3 to TRBJ2-3; TRBD2 agrees at 10 bases. Sequencing input: blood. The CDR3 loop is CASSQGTSGNTDTQYF. The CDR3 DNA reads as TGCGCCAGCAGCCAAGGTACTAGCGGGAACACAGATACGCAGTATTTT.